Below, 10 T cell receptor beta chains from the same sample are listed, as sequenced in a study of CD8 T cells in Susac syndrome. RNA totalling roughly 0.5 to 1 ug underwent reverse transcription with random hexamers. TCRdb re-analysed the immunoSEQ multiplex PCR reads in MiXCR, keeping a single row per CDR3 protein. The sample contains around 150,000 distinct CDR3 sequences, around 95% of which appear only once. The sample consisted of CD4+ T cells from PBMCs. These TCRs come from a human donor with Susac syndrome.

This clonotype occurred once. The chain is built from TRBV20-1 and TRBJ1-6, with 7 bases that match TRBD1. CDR1 is DFQATT and CDR2 is SNEGSKA in the germline V gene (reference sequence). The CDR3 has 15 residues. V was clipped by 2 bases and J by 7 bases; unmatched bases: 8. This CDR3 reads CSARNPQGVNSPLHF. Written as DNA, the CDR3 is TGCAGTGCTAGAAACCCCCAGGGGGTAAATTCACCCCTCCACTTT.

The chain combines TRBV20-1 with TRBJ1-5, with a possible D match to TRBD1 (6 bases). With 2 bases removed from V and 0 bases from J, the gap between germline ends came to 17 bases. CDR1 is DFQATT and CDR2 is SNEGSKA in the germline V gene (reference sequence). This CDR3 is built from 17 residues. The CDR3 sequence: CSARPNPGVYSNQPQHF. CDR3 DNA sequence: TGCAGTGCTAGACCAAATCCAGGGGTCTATAGCAATCAGCCCCAGCATTTT.

V is TRBV3-1 and J is TRBJ2-2; D is unclear. CDR3 length: 11 residues. V was cut by 8 bases and J by 3 bases, with 4 bases left in between. Germline CDR1 and CDR2: LGHDT and YNNKEL (reference sequence). CDR3 sequence reads: CASWYTGELFF. The CDR3 DNA sequence: TGTGCCAGCTGGTACACCGGGGAGCTGTTTTTT.

The V call is TRBV4-3, the J call TRBJ2-1, with TRBD2 matching over 7 bases. The CDR3 runs 12 residues. The trim removed 3 bases at V and 9 bases at J, leaving 2 bases unmatched. Germline loops: CDR1 LGHNA, CDR2 YSLEER. The DNA of the CDR3 is TGCGCCAGCAGCCAGGGGGGGGGTGAGCAGTTCTTC. Translating gives CASSQGGGEQFF.

This clonotype was found once. CDR3 sequence (DNA): TGTGCCAGCAGCTTACAGCCGGGGGCGGTCTATGGCTACACCTTC. This codes for CASSLQPGAVYGYTF. V and J are TRBV7-3 and TRBJ1-2; D may be TRBD1 (6 bases). Germline CDR1 is SGHTA and CDR2 is FQGTGA. V was pared by 2 bases and J by 4 bases, with 14 bases between. This CDR3 contains 15 residues.

The chain has TRBV14 and TRBJ2-7; maybe TRBD1 (6 bases). Deletions cut 3 bases from V and 3 bases from J, with 12 bases between. The CDR3 has 14 amino acids. Germline CDR1 and CDR2: SGHDN and FVKESK. In DNA, the CDR3 is TGTGCCAGCAGCCAGAGACAGGCGTACTACGAGCAGTACTTC. Translating it yields CASSQRQAYYEQYF.

The CDR3 DNA sequence: TGTGCCAGCAGCTTAAACCGGGACAGGGTGTTGGAAGCTTTCTTT. Translating it yields CASSLNRDRVLEAFF. This chain connects TRBV9 to TRBJ1-1; 9 bases line up with TRBD1. Germline trimming cut 4 bases from V and 8 bases from J; bases unmatched to any gene: 12. Per the germline V gene, CDR1 is SGDLS and CDR2 is YYNGEE. The CDR3 has 15 amino acids.

V and J are TRBV21-1 and TRBJ2-3. TRBV21-1 represents a pseudogene. CDR3 length: 12 amino acids. For the CDR3, the DNA is TGTGCCAGCAGCAAGGGAACAGATACGCAGTATTTT. Translating it yields CASSKGTDTQYF.

J is TRBJ1-6 and V is TRBV6-5; TRBD1 aligns across 9 bases. Trimming removed 2 bases from V and 8 bases from J; junction bases left unmatched: 1. The CDR3 has 14 residues. Germline-derived CDR1 and CDR2 are MNHEY and SVGAGI. For the CDR3, the DNA is TGTGCCAGCAGTTACAGGACAGGGGATTCACCCCTCCACTTT. Its translation is CASSYRTGDSPLHF.

The V call is TRBV12-3 or TRBV12-4, the J call TRBJ1-5; a weak D match, TRBD1 (5 bases). V was cut by 3 bases and J by 5 bases, with 8 bases left in between. This CDR3 is built from 13 residues. In DNA, the CDR3 is TGTGCCAGCAGTTTCAGGGCCGATCAGCCCCAGCATTTT. It specifies CASSFRADQPQHF.